This T cell receptor (beta chain) derives from a study of shared clonotypes between healthy human individuals. About this clone itself: Its antigen is unidentified.

Over several immunoSEQ plates, each subset's genomic DNA was distributed in even portions. Assay used: immunoSEQ multiplex PCR; TCRdb lists only in-frame clones, some missing. The table has about 2.3 million clones, roughly 90% seen once; the top ten hold more than 0.35%. Study outcomes and limitations: It was anticipated that sequencing depth would influence how many clonotypes donors shared. In general, naive subsets displayed greater estimated richness than memory subsets did.

Looked up from germline, CDR1 is SGHDT and CDR2 is YYEEEE. Trimming stripped 2 bases from V and 6 bases from J, with 24 bases between. The CDR3 runs 18 residues. The receptor's source is a man younger than 35 in good health. Some clones in this sample may be carry-over from other donors' samples. The V gene is TRBV5-6, the J gene TRBJ2-4; a weak D match, TRBD2 (6 bases). Specimen: naive CD4+ T cells from PBMCs. Subset defined: CD45RA+ positively selected. This CDR3 is CASSFALWTGNGGNIQYF. The CDR3 DNA is TGTGCCAGCAGCTTCGCCCTCTGGACGGGGAACGGGGGAAACATTCAGTACTTC.